These 4 T cell receptor beta chains originate from one sample sequenced in a study of beta chain features in type 1 diabetes. Findings and caveats of the study: For Type 1 diabetes patients, all four CD4+ subsets carried TCRB CDR3s that were moderately but significantly shorter.

What was sequenced were expressed TCRB transcripts, since all of the isolated RNA had been reverse transcribed. The assay was immunoSEQ multiplex PCR, and TCRdb's table has in-frame clones only and misses some. Among some 16,000 clones listed, approximately 76% were seen once. These receptors' targets are unknown. The sequenced sample was stem cell memory CD4+ T cells from blood. Receptors were obtained from a woman aged 18-29 years with type 1 diabetes.

CDR3 residues: CAISESAKPSGANVLTF. The CDR3 coding sequence is TGTGCCATCAGTGAGTCTGCGAAACCCTCTGGGGCCAACGTCCTGACTTTC. The chain combines TRBV10-3 with TRBJ2-6; unclear D gene. The V gene's germline CDR1 is ENHRY and CDR2 SYGVKD. The CDR3 covers 17 residues. The germline V and J ends were trimmed by 0 bases and 0 bases, with 9 bases remaining between them.

This clone was seen only once. This chain joins TRBV20-1 and TRBJ1-1; D is possibly TRBD1 (6 bases). With 6 bases removed from V and 3 bases from J, the gap between germline ends came to 8 bases. The CDR3 spans 11 residues. CDR1 DFQATT and CDR2 SNEGSKA come from the germline V gene (reference sequence). The CDR3 loop is CSAGGYTEAFF. The DNA for the CDR3 is TGCAGTGCAGGGGGTTACACTGAAGCTTTCTTT.

This chain joins TRBV19 and TRBJ1-5; 8 bases are a match to TRBD1. Germline lookup yields CDR1 LNHDA and CDR2 SQIVND (reference sequence). V shed 7 bases, J shed 5 bases, and the junction held 4 bases outside the gene matches. This CDR3 is built from 13 residues. The CDR3 DNA reads as TGTGCCAGTACAGGGGGCCTCGATCAGCCCCAGCATTTT. Encoded protein: CASTGGLDQPQHF.

The V and J genes are TRBV2 and TRBJ1-5, with 7 bases matching TRBD1. Per germline, CDR1 SNHLY and CDR2 FYNNEI. This CDR3 contains 15 residues. The V and J ends lost 2 bases and 4 bases, in that order; junction bases with no gene match: 5. For the CDR3, the DNA is TGTGCCAGCAGTGAACGACAGGGACGGAATCAGCCCCAGCATTTT. Protein sequence: CASSERQGRNQPQHF.